This T cell receptor beta chain was identified during a study of T-cell reconstitution after alpha-beta-depleted transplantation in children. Study-wide results and caveats: By one year post-transplant, T-cell counts and diversity largely arose from T cells that were newly produced.

Trimming stripped 1 base from V and 4 bases from J, with 10 bases between. CDR1 and CDR2 from the germline V gene are SGDLS and YYNGEE. The CDR3 has 14 residues. As concerns this clonotype: The antigen remains undetermined.

Construction of the TCRbeta library involved unique molecular identifiers. TCRdb re-analysed the PCR reads in MiXCR, keeping a single row per CDR3 protein. The sample has approximately 980,000 distinct CDR3 sequences, about 31% seen once; the top ten hold approximately 30%. The V gene is TRBV9, the J gene TRBJ2-3; D remains ambiguous. The specimen comprised PBMCs, mostly from graft donor cells, sampled 360 days after TCRalphabeta/CD19-depleted stem cell transplant. The TCR was taken from a boy younger than two who had a stem cell transplant for SCID, so the T cells may come from the graft donor. The CDR3 DNA follows: TGTGCCAGCAGCGTATCCTTTGGCGCAGATACGCAGTATTTT. Its translation: CASSVSFGADTQYF. The full variable domain, with the rest looked up from reference TRBV9 and TRBJ2-3, is DSGVTQTPKHLITATGQRVTLRCSPRSGDLSVYWYQQSLDQGLQFLIQYYNGEERAKGNILERFSAQQFPDLHSELNLSSLELGDSALYFCASSVSFGADTQYFGPGTRLTVL.